This entry lists 27 T cell receptor beta chains sequenced from one sample in a study of T cells in localized non-small cell lung cancer. Sequencing used immunoSEQ multiplex PCR; TCRdb keeps in-frame clones, though not all of them. The table includes roughly 40,000 clones, around 81% detected once. This specimen was peripheral blood mononuclear cells, taken before any cancer treatment. The receptor source for this set is a male donor aged 60 or over with stage II lung adenocarcinoma.

This chain uses TRBV6-1 with TRBJ1-2; D might be TRBD1 (5 bases). The V end was cut by 6 bases, the J end by 4 bases, with 15 bases between. Germline CDR1 MNHNS, CDR2 SASEGT. This CDR3 has 14 amino acids. The CDR3 protein is CASRPVQVGYGYTF. For the CDR3, the DNA is TGTGCCAGCAGGCCCGTACAGGTCGGCTATGGCTACACCTTC.

This clone was counted a few times. The V and J genes are TRBV10-3 and TRBJ1-1, with D uncertain. Germline V gives CDR1 ENHRY, CDR2 SYGVKD. Between the trimmed V and J ends, which lost 8 bases and 1 base, there was a span of 11 bases. The CDR3 spans 13 residues. This chain's CDR3 is CAIGGDSNTEAFF. The CDR3 nucleotides are TGTGCCATCGGCGGAGACTCGAACACTGAAGCTTTCTTT.

This clone is a singleton in its sample. The V gene is TRBV19, the J gene TRBJ1-5; D is unclear. The V and J ends lost 7 bases and 2 bases respectively, with 12 bases between them. Germline assignment: CDR1 LNHDA and CDR2 SQIVND (reference sequence). The CDR3 totals 14 residues. The CDR3 protein is CASKREYRNQPQHF. The CDR3 nucleotides read TGTGCCAGTAAAAGGGAATACCGCAATCAGCCCCAGCATTTT.

The V gene is TRBV5-1, the J gene TRBJ1-1, with unresolved D. Trimming left V 2 bases short and J 8 bases short, with 10 bases between. The CDR3 contains 12 residues. The germline V gene has CDR1 SGHRS and CDR2 YFSETQ. The CDR3, as DNA: TGCGCCAGCAGCTTCTGGGAAGGAGAAGCTTTCTTT. Translating it yields CASSFWEGEAFF.

This rearrangement joins TRBV30 to TRBJ2-2, with 9 bases lining up with TRBD2. Germline lookup yields CDR1 GTSNPN and CDR2 SVGIG (reference sequence). The ends lost 3 bases at V and 4 bases at J; junction bases unmatched: 18. The CDR3 sequence is 19 residues long. Here the CDR3 reads CAWSSQHGREGRGTGELFF. The CDR3 coding sequence is TGTGCCTGGAGCTCACAACACGGGCGGGAGGGCCGGGGCACCGGGGAGCTGTTTTTT.

This chain connects TRBV19 to TRBJ2-1; 10 positions match TRBD2. CDR1 LNHDA and CDR2 SQIVND come from the germline V gene (reference sequence). This CDR3 has 17 residues. V was clipped by 0 bases and J by 7 bases; unmatched bases: 9. CDR3 region: CASSIDRLAGVSNEQFF. For the CDR3, the DNA is TGTGCCAGTAGTATAGATCGCCTAGCGGGAGTTTCGAATGAGCAGTTCTTC.

The V and J genes are TRBV6-6 and TRBJ2-7, with 11 positions matching TRBD2. The J segment lost 6 bases and the V segment lost 9 bases, leaving 7 bases of the junction unmatched. The CDR3 is 13 residues long. The germline gives CDR1 MNHNY, CDR2 SVGAGI (reference sequence). Here the CDR3 reads CASTTSGNGEQYF. The DNA of the CDR3 is TGTGCCAGTACGACTAGCGGGAACGGCGAGCAGTACTTC.

The chain employs TRBV18 and TRBJ2-1; the D is unclear. The CDR3 is 13 residues long. Germline V CDR1 and CDR2: KGHSH, LQKENI. The V end was cut by 4 bases, the J end by 13 bases, with 17 bases between. CDR3 region: CASSLDGPNPQFF. CDR3 nucleotides: TGTGCCAGCTCACTGGATGGCCCGAACCCCCAGTTCTTC.

V is TRBV2 and J is TRBJ1-1, with D possibly being TRBD1 (5 bases). Per the germline V gene, CDR1 is SNHLY and CDR2 is FYNNEI. CDR3 length equals 12 residues. Trimming removed 7 bases from V and 1 base from J, with 7 bases in between. CDR3 nucleotide sequence: TGTGCCAGCAACAGGCAGAACACTGAAGCTTTCTTT. This translates into CASNRQNTEAFF.

The V and J genes are TRBV4-3 and TRBJ2-7; D gene unclear. Germline CDR1 and CDR2: LGHNA and YSLEER. Trimming pared 8 bases from V and 6 bases from J, leaving 8 bases between. The CDR3 extends over 10 amino acids. CDR3 sequence: CASFNPEQYF. DNA of the CDR3: TGCGCCAGCTTTAACCCCGAGCAGTACTTC.

CDR3 nucleotide sequence: TGTGCCAGCAGCCTTCCCGAGAGGGGAAACACCATATATTTT. Translated, it gives CASSLPERGNTIYF. The chain recombines TRBV9 with TRBJ1-3; D is uncertain. Germline assignment: CDR1 SGDLS and CDR2 YYNGEE. V was shortened by 4 bases and J by 4 bases, with 12 bases between the two germline ends. This CDR3 comprises 14 residues. Variable domain in full (rest from reference TRBV9 and TRBJ1-3): DSGVTQTPKHLITATGQRVTLRCSPRSGDLSVYWYQQSLDQGLQFLIQYYNGEERAKGNILERFSAQQFPDLHSELNLSSLELGDSALYFCASSLPERGNTIYFGEGSWLTVV.

J is TRBJ1-2 and V is TRBV6-5, with a tentative D call TRBD1 (6 bases). This CDR3 comprises 14 residues. Germline loops: CDR1 MNHEY, CDR2 SVGAGI. Trimming removed 2 bases from V and 8 bases from J, with 15 bases in between. The CDR3 here is CASSYSTGRAGYTF. CDR3 DNA: TGTGCCAGCAGTTACAGTACAGGGCGAGCGGGCTACACCTTC.

This clone was counted a single time. This chain links TRBV28 with TRBJ2-5; TRBD1 aligns across 8 bases. CDR1 is MDHEN and CDR2 is SYDVKM in the germline V gene. V trimming: 2 bases; J trimming: 5 bases; junction bases outside the gene matches: 13. This CDR3 comprises 17 residues. Written as DNA, the CDR3 is TGTGCCAGCAGTTTACAGGGGGCTCGGCGAGGTTATGAGACCCAGTACTTC. Translation: CASSLQGARRGYETQYF.

Only a few counts were recorded for this clone. This sequence joins TRBV27 and TRBJ1-2, with D perhaps matching TRBD1 (5 bases). V was shortened by 8 bases and J by 4 bases, with 17 bases between the two germline ends. CDR1 and CDR2 (germline): MNHEY, SMNVEV (reference sequence). The CDR3 has 14 amino acids. The DNA of the CDR3 is TGTGCCAGCGGATCGACCGGGACTTCCTATGGCTACACCTTC. Translation gives CASGSTGTSYGYTF.

The chain uses TRBV18 and TRBJ2-2, with TRBD1 as a possible D gene (5 bases). The CDR3 totals 17 residues. With 0 bases removed from V and 0 bases from J, the gap between germline ends came to 11 bases. CDR1 is KGHSH and CDR2 is LQKENI in the germline V gene. CDR3 DNA: TGTGCCAGCTCACCACCGACAGTTCTCCCGAACACCGGGGAGCTGTTTTTT. Translating gives CASSPPTVLPNTGELFF.

The chain links TRBV28 to TRBJ1-4; D gene uncertain. CDR1 and CDR2 from the germline V gene are MDHEN and SYDVKM. V lost 4 bases and J lost 5, with 5 bases in between. This CDR3 spans 12 amino acids. In DNA form, the CDR3 reads TGTGCCAGCAGTTCCTTGAATGAAAAACTGTTTTTT. Translating gives CASSSLNEKLFF. Based on the CDR3 plus reference TRBV28 and TRBJ1-4, the full variable domain is DVKVTQSSRYLVKRTGEKVFLECVQDMDHENMFWYRQDPGLGLRLIYFSYDVKMKEKGDIPEGYSVSREKKERFSLILESASTNQTSMYLCASSSLNEKLFFGSGTQLSVL.

The chain employs TRBV4-1 and TRBJ2-3; D may be TRBD1 (6 bases). V lost 8 bases and J lost 6, with 18 bases in between. The CDR3 runs 14 residues. Germline CDR1 and CDR2: MGHRA and YSYEKL. CDR3 sequence (DNA): TGCGCCAGCGCCTGGGGGCTCCCCGGGGATACGCAGTATTTT. Amino acid sequence: CASAWGLPGDTQYF.

The chain has TRBV6-5 and TRBJ1-1, with D possibly TRBD1 on 5 matching bases. V was pared by 0 bases and J by 1 base, with 6 bases between. Germline CDR1 MNHEY, CDR2 SVGAGI. CDR3 length: 14 amino acids. The CDR3 loop reads CASSYSTENTEAFF. The CDR3 nucleotides are TGTGCCAGCAGTTACTCGACAGAGAACACTGAAGCTTTCTTT.

This clone was picked up a small number of times. The chain joins TRBV5-1 to TRBJ2-3, with 8 bases aligning to TRBD2. The CDR3 is made up of 14 amino acids. Germline loops: CDR1 SGHRS, CDR2 YFSETQ. The V and J ends lost 0 bases and 6 bases, in that order; junction bases with no gene match: 3. The CDR3 DNA reads as TGCGCCAGCAGCTTGGAACGGGAGGGGGATACGCAGTATTTT. This translates into CASSLEREGDTQYF.

V and J are TRBV2 and TRBJ2-1; possible D gene TRBD1, 7 bases. The CDR3 consists of 15 residues. V was pared by 6 bases and J by 4 bases, with 16 bases between. Per germline, CDR1 SNHLY and CDR2 FYNNEI. CDR3 in amino acids: CASSVAGGLYNEQFF. For the CDR3, the DNA is TGTGCCAGCAGCGTAGCAGGGGGGCTATACAATGAGCAGTTCTTC. The full variable domain, in which reference TRBV2 and TRBJ2-1 provide the parts outside the CDR3, is EPEVTQTPSHQVTQMGQEVILRCVPISNHLYFYWYRQILGQKVEFLVSFYNNEISEKSEIFDDQFSVERPDGSNFTLKIRSTKLEDSAMYFCASSVAGGLYNEQFFGPGTRLTVL.

The chain has TRBV19 and TRBJ1-1, with D uncertain. This CDR3 comprises 13 residues. Trimming stripped 7 bases from V and 2 bases from J, with 11 bases between. The germline V gene encodes CDR1 LNHDA and CDR2 SQIVND (reference sequence). The CDR3 sequence: CASTLMSNTEAFF. The CDR3, as DNA: TGTGCCAGTACTTTAATGAGTAACACTGAAGCTTTCTTT.

The chain recombines TRBV28 with TRBJ2-1, with TRBD2 matching over 7 bases. Germline V gives CDR1 MDHEN, CDR2 SYDVKM. V dropped 5 bases and J dropped 5; count of bases not matched to a gene: 15. This CDR3 region has 17 residues. The CDR3 region has the DNA TGTGCCAGCAGTCCCCGATATACTAGCGCCCCGAACAATGAGCAGTTCTTC. Encoded protein: CASSPRYTSAPNNEQFF.

This clone has a handful of counts. This CDR3 reads CASSLLGGAGRDTQYF. The CDR3 nucleotides are TGTGCCAGCAGCCTACTAGGCGGAGCGGGAAGAGATACGCAGTATTTT. This sequence joins TRBV7-3 and TRBJ2-3; 7 bases align to TRBD2. Germline values: CDR1 SGHTA, CDR2 FQGTGA. Trimming cost V 5 bases and J 5 bases; bases outside gene matches: 13. The CDR3 length is 16 residues.

This clone was found once. The V gene is TRBV5-1, the J gene TRBJ1-3, with D possibly matching TRBD1 (6 bases). The V gene's germline CDR1 is SGHRS and CDR2 YFSETQ. Trimming shortened V by 1 base and J by 2 bases, and 13 bases separated the two germline ends. The CDR3 extends over 16 amino acids. CDR3 protein: CASSLSGPGAGNTIYF. CDR3 DNA sequence: TGCGCCAGCAGCTTGTCCGGCCCAGGGGCTGGAAACACCATATATTTT.

The V call is TRBV30, the J call TRBJ1-1; D not resolved. CDR1 and CDR2 (germline): GTSNPN, SVGIG (reference sequence). V shed 4 bases and J shed 2 bases, with 8 bases lying between them. There are 12 residues in the CDR3. CDR3 sequence: CAWTRPNTEAFF. The CDR3 DNA reads TGTGCCTGGACTAGACCTAACACTGAAGCTTTCTTT.

This clone was counted between two and nine times. The rearrangement joins TRBV6-5 to TRBJ2-3; 7 nucleotides agree with TRBD2. Germline-derived CDR1 and CDR2 are MNHEY and SVGAGI. With V trimmed by 7 bases and J by 6 bases, 13 bases remained unmatched. This CDR3 spans 15 amino acids. The CDR3 sequence is CASTKGLAVGDTQYF. The CDR3 nucleotides read TGTGCCAGCACCAAGGGCCTAGCGGTCGGGGATACGCAGTATTTT.

A remark on this clone: At one end, the junction sequence differs from germline, possibly due to a read error. This sequence joins TRBV6-5 and TRBJ1-2; no reliable D call. Germline V gene sequence: CDR1 MNHEY, CDR2 SVGAGI. This CDR3 has 13 residues. The CDR3 coding sequence is TGTGCCAGCAGTTACTTGGACGACTATGGCCACACCTTC. Translated: CASSYLDDYGHTF.